These 29 T cell receptor beta chains share one sample of origin, sequenced in a study of spatial heterogeneity in lung cancer. Described time point: sample taken at primary tumor resection. Study-wide results and limits: It was found that expanded intratumoral alpha and beta TCR counts tracked tumor mutation counts.

TCRdb processed the 5' RACE reads anew with MiXCR; each CDR3 protein has one entry. The sample consists of 7,300 or so distinct CDR3 sequences, almost 9.5% of them appearing once. These receptors have no known antigen. The sample was lung tumor tissue, taken at surgery. These receptor sequences come from a male donor with early-stage non-small cell lung cancer.

The V and J genes are TRBV7-2 and TRBJ2-7; D is perhaps TRBD2 (5 bases). V was trimmed by 1 base and J by 0 bases, leaving 13 bases between them. CDR1 is SGHTA and CDR2 is FQGNSA in the germline V gene. The CDR3 has 16 amino acids. The CDR3 spells CASSLVTGSPSYEQYF. As DNA, the CDR3 is TGTGCCAGCAGCTTAGTAACGGGATCACCCTCCTACGAGCAGTACTTC.

This sequence joins TRBV30 and TRBJ2-7, with 8 nucleotides matching TRBD2. The CDR3 totals 13 residues. The V segment lost 4 bases and the J segment 2 bases; nucleotides outside the gene matches: 4. The V gene's germline CDR1 is GTSNPN and CDR2 SVGIG (reference sequence). CDR3 residues: CAWTKAGAYEQYF. The CDR3 nucleotides are TGTGCCTGGACCAAAGCGGGGGCCTACGAGCAGTACTTC.

This chain links TRBV20-1 with TRBJ2-2; a weak D match, TRBD1 (6 bases). With 5 bases removed from V and 6 bases from J, the gap between germline ends came to 16 bases. Germline CDR1 DFQATT, CDR2 SNEGSKA (reference sequence). CDR3 length: 14 amino acids. Here the CDR3 DNA reads TGCAGTGCTGAAGGGGGAGCTTGGGCCGGGGAGCTGTTTTTT. Residues: CSAEGGAWAGELFF.

This clonotype is labeled medium-sized. CDR3 DNA sequence: TGTGCCAGCAGCTTAGTCAGCGACGGCGGCTACACCTTC. It yields the protein CASSLVSDGGYTF. The chain carries TRBV7-9 and TRBJ1-2, with unresolved D. V was shortened by 1 base and J by 8 bases, with 11 bases between the two germline ends. The CDR3 is 13 residues long. Per germline, CDR1 SEHNR and CDR2 FQNEAQ (reference sequence).

Relative to its sample, this clonotype is medium-sized. This sequence joins TRBV28 and TRBJ2-1, with 7 bases aligning to TRBD2. The CDR3 consists of 18 residues. Looked up from germline, CDR1 is MDHEN and CDR2 is SYDVKM. The V segment lost 5 bases and the J segment 5 bases; nucleotides outside the gene matches: 18. CDR3 coding DNA: TGTGCCAGCAGTCCCCGCCGGCTAGCGGAGGGCCGAAACAATGAGCAGTTCTTC. Translating it yields CASSPRRLAEGRNNEQFF.

This clonotype was observed many times. This chain joins TRBV30 and TRBJ2-3; TRBD2 agrees at 9 bases. V shed 7 bases, J shed 2 bases, and the junction held 7 bases outside the gene matches. The CDR3 covers 14 residues. Germline V gene lookup returns CDR1 GTSNPN and CDR2 SVGIG (reference sequence). The CDR3, as DNA: TGTGCCTCGGAAGGCGGGAGGGCCACAGATACGCAGTATTTT. This encodes CASEGGRATDTQYF.

V usage is TRBV4-3 and J usage is TRBJ1-2, with 7 bases aligning to TRBD1. The germline V gene encodes CDR1 LGHNA and CDR2 YSLEER. The CDR3 is 15 amino acids. The trim removed 5 bases at V and 8 bases at J, leaving 14 bases unmatched. This CDR3 reads CASSKTGVSREGYTF. The CDR3 coding sequence is TGCGCCAGCAGCAAAACAGGGGTCTCCCGGGAGGGCTACACCTTC.

The V and J genes are TRBV19 and TRBJ2-1; maybe TRBD2 (6 bases). Germline loops: CDR1 LNHDA, CDR2 SQIVND (reference sequence). V was cut by 5 bases and J by 7 bases, with 9 bases left in between. The CDR3 is made up of 12 amino acids. CDR3 coding DNA: TGTGCCAGTAGTCCGACTAGAAATGAGCAGTTCTTC. As protein: CASSPTRNEQFF.

In its sample, this clonotype ranks as medium-sized. The chain recombines TRBV6-2 or TRBV6-3 with TRBJ1-5; no definite D call. CDR1 and CDR2 from the germline V gene are MNHEY and SVGEGT. Trimming removed 2 bases at V and 7 bases at J, with 9 bases between. The CDR3 length is 13 residues. CDR3: CASSYERFQPQHF. In DNA, the CDR3 is TGTGCCAGCAGTTACGAGAGGTTCCAGCCCCAGCATTTT.

There are a few counts of this clonotype. This chain links TRBV7-9 with TRBJ2-1; 13 nucleotides align to TRBD2. This CDR3 has 16 amino acids. Germline V gene sequence: CDR1 SEHNR, CDR2 FQNEAQ (reference sequence). With 0 bases clipped from V and 6 bases from J, the junction kept 2 bases outside the gene matches. The CDR3 reads CASSLAGLAGVNEQFF. In DNA form, the CDR3 reads TGTGCCAGCAGCTTAGCTGGACTAGCGGGAGTCAATGAGCAGTTCTTC. The full variable domain, rest sourced from reference TRBV7-9 and TRBJ2-1, is DTGVSQNPRHKITKRGQNVTFRCDPISEHNRLYWYRQTLGQGPEFLTYFQNEAQLEKSRLLSDRFSAERPKGSFSTLEIQRTEQGDSAMYLCASSLAGLAGVNEQFFGPGTRLTVL.

This clonotype is deemed medium-sized (0.01 to 0.1%). V usage is TRBV7-3 and J usage is TRBJ1-1; D is uncertain. CDR3 length equals 16 residues. The V and J ends lost 5 bases and 1 base respectively, with 17 bases between them. Germline CDR1 SGHTA, CDR2 FQGTGA. CDR3 sequence reads: CASSLGPGLGNTEAFF. The DNA for the CDR3 is TGTGCCAGCAGCCTAGGGCCTGGTCTTGGGAACACTGAAGCTTTCTTT.

Regarding this clonotype: In this CDR3 the conserved last residue, phenylalanine or tryptophan, is missing, so a read error is likely. V and J are TRBV7-8 and TRBJ1-3; D is perhaps TRBD1 (6 bases). The CDR3 is 14 residues long. V dropped 5 bases and J dropped 0 bases, with 8 bases sitting between them. Germline CDR1 SGHVS, CDR2 FQNEAQ. The CDR3 loop is CASSLDSSGNTIYL. CDR3 DNA sequence: TGTGCCAGCAGCCTGGACAGCTCTGGAAACACCATATATTTG.

This clonotype is medium-sized. The chain links TRBV6-5 to TRBJ2-5, with TRBD1 matching 9 bases. CDR3 length: 13 amino acids. Germline-derived CDR1 and CDR2 are MNHEY and SVGAGI. V was clipped by 6 bases and J by 2 bases; unmatched bases: 1. CDR3 DNA: TGTGCCAGCAGGGGGACAGGGCAAGAGACCCAGTACTTC. It yields the protein CASRGTGQETQYF.

This clonotype was seen many times. V gene TRBV4-1 combines with J gene TRBJ1-2; D gene ambiguous. The CDR3 consists of 14 residues. With 3 bases removed from V and 0 bases from J, the gap between germline ends came to 8 bases. Germline V gives CDR1 MGHRA, CDR2 YSYEKL. The CDR3: CASSQVNSNYGYTF. Here the CDR3 DNA reads TGCGCCAGCAGCCAGGTGAATTCTAACTATGGCTACACCTTC.

The chain has TRBV13 and TRBJ1-1, with D uncertain. Germline V gene lookup returns CDR1 PRHDT and CDR2 FYEKMQ (reference sequence). V dropped 0 bases and J dropped 6 bases, with 17 bases sitting between them. CDR3 size: 16 residues. This CDR3 reads CASSLGGSHQRAEAFF. In DNA, the CDR3 is TGTGCCAGCAGCTTAGGAGGGTCGCATCAAAGGGCTGAAGCTTTCTTT.

This clonotype was seen many times. J is TRBJ1-5 and V is TRBV19; 7 nucleotides match TRBD1. The CDR3 length is 16 residues. Germline CDR1 is LNHDA and CDR2 is SQIVND (reference sequence). V trimming: 7 bases; J trimming: 0 bases; junction bases outside the gene matches: 9. This CDR3 is CASKETQGHSNQPQHF. In DNA, the CDR3 is TGTGCCAGTAAAGAAACACAGGGGCATAGCAATCAGCCCCAGCATTTT.

This clonotype rates as medium-sized. The chain's CDR3 is CASSLGYRNMGQFF. DNA for the CDR3: TGTGCCAGCAGCTTGGGGTACAGGAACATGGGGCAGTTCTTC. The rearrangement links TRBV5-5 to TRBJ2-1; possibly TRBD1 for D (5 bases). V was cut by 0 bases and J by 12 bases, with 16 bases left in between. The CDR3 sequence is 14 residues long. Germline V lookup: CDR1 SGHKS, CDR2 YYEKEE (reference sequence).

This clonotype qualifies as medium-sized. The chain employs TRBV7-3 and TRBJ2-7, with D perhaps matching TRBD1 (9 bases). Deletions cut 5 bases from V and 4 bases from J, with 18 bases between. The germline V gene encodes CDR1 SGHTA and CDR2 FQGTGA. This CDR3 comprises 15 residues. CDR3 in amino acids: CASSPGGTGTYEQYF. DNA of the CDR3: TGTGCCAGCAGCCCGGGAGGGACAGGGACGTACGAGCAGTACTTC.

This clonotype is medium-sized in the sample. The rearrangement joins TRBV20-1 to TRBJ2-3; D not certain. The germline gives CDR1 DFQATT, CDR2 SNEGSKA (reference sequence). The CDR3 runs to 13 residues. The CDR3 bases are TGCAGCCCGCTAGGGTCCAAATTGAATACGCAGTATTTT. Amino acids: CSPLGSKLNTQYF.

This clonotype is termed medium-sized. The chain has TRBV2 and TRBJ1-1, with D uncertain. V shed 5 bases and J shed 3 bases, with 19 bases lying between them. CDR3 size: 16 residues. Germline CDR1 and CDR2: SNHLY and FYNNEI. The chain's CDR3 is CASSFRSPIVDTEAFF. In DNA, the CDR3 is TGTGCCAGCAGTTTCAGGTCACCTATCGTGGACACTGAAGCTTTCTTT.

The chain links TRBV10-1 to TRBJ2-5; 10 bases fit TRBD2. CDR1 and CDR2 from the germline V gene are WNHNN and SYGVQD (reference sequence). V gave up 3 bases and J gave up 5 bases; unmatched junction bases: 3. There are 14 residues in the CDR3. The CDR3 coding sequence is TGCGCCAGCAGTGAAGCTAGCGGGAGTGAGACCCAGTACTTC. This translates into CASSEASGSETQYF.

The sample holds many counts of this clonotype. The chain links TRBV6-6 to TRBJ1-2; D gene ambiguous. This CDR3 comprises 12 residues. Trimming left V 8 bases short and J 2 bases short, with 9 bases between. Germline loops: CDR1 MNHNY, CDR2 SVGAGI (reference sequence). The CDR3 DNA reads TGTGCCAGCTCCCTCCCAAACTATGGCTACACCTTC. Translated, it gives CASSLPNYGYTF.

This clonotype was seen a single time. The chain combines TRBV6-2 or TRBV6-3 with TRBJ2-3, with 9 bases fitting TRBD1. After removal of 5 bases from V and 4 bases from J, the junction contained 10 bases not matched to a gene. Looked up from germline, CDR1 is MNHEY and CDR2 is SVGEGT. This CDR3 region has 16 residues. In nucleotides, the CDR3 is TGTGCCAGCAGTGACAGGGGGTCTTATAGTTCAGATACGCAGTATTTT. Translated, it gives CASSDRGSYSSDTQYF.

Ten or more counts support this clonotype. This chain connects TRBV7-3 to TRBJ1-4, with D unclear. From germline, CDR1 is SGHTA and CDR2 FQGTGA. V shed 8 bases and J shed 0 bases, with 13 bases lying between them. There are 15 residues in the CDR3. The CDR3 coding sequence is TGTGCCAGCCCATGTAAAATTGCAACTAATGAAAAACTGTTTTTT. Amino acids: CASPCKIATNEKLFF.

The rearrangement links TRBV11-1 to TRBJ2-7, with 9 bases identical to TRBD1. The CDR3 loop spans 14 amino acids. V shed 3 bases, J shed 3 bases, and the junction held 3 bases outside the gene matches. The germline CDR1 and CDR2 sequences are SGHAT and FQDESV (reference sequence). CDR3 in amino acids: CASSFDRGDYEQYF. The CDR3 bases are TGTGCCAGCAGCTTCGACAGGGGGGACTACGAGCAGTACTTC. Drawing the rest from reference TRBV11-1 and TRBJ2-7, the complete variable domain is EAEVAQSPRYKITEKSQAVAFWCDPISGHATLYWYRQILGQGPELLVQFQDESVVDDSQLPKDRFSAERLKGVDSTLKIQPAELGDSAMYLCASSFDRGDYEQYFGPGTRLTVT.

Judged by abundance, this clonotype is medium-sized (0.01 to 0.1%). This chain joins TRBV6-1 and TRBJ2-7, with TRBD1 as a possible D gene (6 bases). The CDR3 sequence is 14 residues long. The germline CDR1 and CDR2 sequences are MNHNS and SASEGT. Trimming removed 4 bases from V and 5 bases from J, with 15 bases in between. This CDR3 is CASSVRQGLNEQYF. The DNA of the CDR3 is TGTGCCAGCAGTGTAAGGCAGGGGTTGAACGAGCAGTACTTC.

Within the sample, this clonotype is medium-sized (0.01 to 0.1%). The chain recombines TRBV20-1 with TRBJ2-5, with 14 bases fitting TRBD2. The trim removed 3 bases at V and 1 base at J, leaving 7 bases unmatched. Germline V gene sequence: CDR1 DFQATT, CDR2 SNEGSKA (reference sequence). The length of the CDR3 is 17 residues. The CDR3 nucleotides are TGCAGTGCTAGCGGGACTAGCGGGGGTGAGCTCCAAGAGACCCAGTACTTC. Its translation is CSASGTSGGELQETQYF.

The table lists this clonotype with many counts. This chain joins TRBV6-5 and TRBJ1-3; D possibly corresponds to TRBD1 (5 bases). V was clipped by 0 bases and J by 3 bases, with 9 bases between them. This CDR3 contains 15 residues. Germline lookup yields CDR1 MNHEY and CDR2 SVGAGI. The CDR3 DNA sequence: TGTGCCAGCAGTTACTCGGGGCAGGTTGGAAACACCATATATTTT. This codes for CASSYSGQVGNTIYF.

This clonotype occurred many times. The V gene is TRBV3-1, the J gene TRBJ2-2, with D tentatively TRBD1 (5 bases). The germline V gene has CDR1 LGHDT and CDR2 YNNKEL (reference sequence). The CDR3 has 15 amino acids. V dropped 4 bases and J dropped 1 base, with 10 bases sitting between them. CDR3 DNA sequence: TGTGCCAGCAGCCCCCACAGGCGGAACACCGGGGAGCTGTTTTTT. It yields the protein CASSPHRRNTGELFF. Variable domain in full (rest from reference TRBV3-1 and TRBJ2-2): DTAVSQTPKYLVTQMGNDKSIKCEQNLGHDTMYWYKQDSKKFLKIMFSYNNKELIINETVPNRFSPKSPDKAHLNLHINSLELGDSAVYFCASSPHRRNTGELFFGEGSRLTVL.